The clone carrying this T cell receptor beta chain was picked up one time. Distinct nucleotide sequences in the sample also encode this CDR3. This entry is derived from a study of T cell changes during pregnancy in multiple sclerosis. Profiling relied on immunoSEQ multiplex PCR, and the TCRdb table lists in-frame clones only, not all of them. In the table there are about 52,000 clones, around 92% of which are singletons. Trimming removed 4 bases from V and 1 base from J, with 11 bases in between. The CDR3 extends over 14 amino acids. The germline V gene encodes CDR1 SGHRS and CDR2 YFSETQ. The V call is TRBV5-1, the J call TRBJ1-1, with D possibly being TRBD1 (5 bases). Sequenced material: CD4+ T cells from peripheral blood mononuclear cells, taken in the third trimester of pregnancy. The sequence came from a female donor with multiple sclerosis, enrolled in a pregnancy study. The chain's CDR3 is CASSPGRGNTEAFF. The CDR3 DNA reads as TGCGCCAGCAGCCCTGGAAGGGGGAACACTGAAGCTTTCTTT.